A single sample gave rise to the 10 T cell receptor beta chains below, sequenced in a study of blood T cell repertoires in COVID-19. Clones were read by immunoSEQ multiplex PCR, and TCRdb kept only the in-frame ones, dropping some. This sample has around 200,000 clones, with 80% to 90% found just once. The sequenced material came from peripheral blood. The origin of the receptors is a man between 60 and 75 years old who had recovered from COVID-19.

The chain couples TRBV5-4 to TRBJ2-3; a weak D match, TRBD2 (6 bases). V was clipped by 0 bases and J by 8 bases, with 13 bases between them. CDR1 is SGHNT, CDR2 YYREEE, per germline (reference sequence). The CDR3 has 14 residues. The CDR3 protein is CASSLVWEEGTQYF. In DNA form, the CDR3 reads TGTGCCAGCAGCTTGGTCTGGGAGGAGGGTACGCAGTATTTT.

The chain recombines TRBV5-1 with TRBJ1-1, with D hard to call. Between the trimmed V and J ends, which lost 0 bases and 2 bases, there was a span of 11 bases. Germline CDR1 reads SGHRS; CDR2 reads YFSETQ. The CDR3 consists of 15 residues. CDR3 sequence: CASSLDRDYNTEAFF. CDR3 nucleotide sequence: TGCGCCAGCAGCTTGGATCGGGATTATAACACTGAAGCTTTCTTT.

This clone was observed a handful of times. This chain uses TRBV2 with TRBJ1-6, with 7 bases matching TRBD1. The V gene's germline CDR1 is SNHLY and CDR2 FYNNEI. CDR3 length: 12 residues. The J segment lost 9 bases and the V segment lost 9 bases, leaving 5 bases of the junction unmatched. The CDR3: CARKTGLSPLHF. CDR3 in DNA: TGTGCCAGAAAGACAGGGCTTTCACCCCTCCACTTT.

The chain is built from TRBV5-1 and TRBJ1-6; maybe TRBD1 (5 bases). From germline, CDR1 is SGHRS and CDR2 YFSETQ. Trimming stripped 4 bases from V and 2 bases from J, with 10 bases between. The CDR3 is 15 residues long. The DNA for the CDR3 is TGCGCCAGCAGCACTGACAGTCCCTATAATTCACCCCTCCACTTT. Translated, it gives CASSTDSPYNSPLHF.

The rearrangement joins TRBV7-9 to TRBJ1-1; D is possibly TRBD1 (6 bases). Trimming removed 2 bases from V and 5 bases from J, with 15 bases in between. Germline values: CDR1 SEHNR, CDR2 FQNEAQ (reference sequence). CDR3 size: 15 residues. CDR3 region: CASSLRTGYGTEAFF. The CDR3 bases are TGTGCCAGCAGCTTACGAACAGGGTATGGAACTGAAGCTTTCTTT.

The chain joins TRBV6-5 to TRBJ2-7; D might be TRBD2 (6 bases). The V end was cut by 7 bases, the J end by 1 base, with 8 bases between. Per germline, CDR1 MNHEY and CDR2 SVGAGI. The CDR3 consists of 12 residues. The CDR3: CASIRESYEQYF. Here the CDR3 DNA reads TGTGCCAGCATACGGGAGTCCTACGAGCAGTACTTC.

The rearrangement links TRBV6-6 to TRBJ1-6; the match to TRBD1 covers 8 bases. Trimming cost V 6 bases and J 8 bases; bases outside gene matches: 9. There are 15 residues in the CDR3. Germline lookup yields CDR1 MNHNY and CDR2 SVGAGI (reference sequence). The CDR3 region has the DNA TGTGCCAGCAGGAAGGGACAGGCAATGGATTCACCCCTCCACTTT. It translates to CASRKGQAMDSPLHF.

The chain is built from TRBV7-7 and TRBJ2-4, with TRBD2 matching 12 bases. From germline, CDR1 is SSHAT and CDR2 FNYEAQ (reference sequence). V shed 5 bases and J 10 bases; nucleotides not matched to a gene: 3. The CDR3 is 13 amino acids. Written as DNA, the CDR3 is TGTGCCAGCAGCCAGACTAGCGGGAGTATTCAGTACTTC. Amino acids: CASSQTSGSIQYF.

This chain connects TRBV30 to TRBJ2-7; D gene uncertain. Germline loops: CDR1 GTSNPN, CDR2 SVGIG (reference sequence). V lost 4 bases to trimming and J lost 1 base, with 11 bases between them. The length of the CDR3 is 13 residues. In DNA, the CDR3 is TGTGCCTGGACGGGTCCGTGGTCCTACGAGCAGTACTTC. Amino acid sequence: CAWTGPWSYEQYF.

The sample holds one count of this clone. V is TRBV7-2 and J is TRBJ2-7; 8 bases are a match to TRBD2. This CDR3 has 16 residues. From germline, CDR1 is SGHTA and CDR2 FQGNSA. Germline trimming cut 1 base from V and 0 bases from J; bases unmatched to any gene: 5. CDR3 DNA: TGTGCCAGCAGCTTAGTTAGTAGCGGGATCTCCTACGAGCAGTACTTC. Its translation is CASSLVSSGISYEQYF.